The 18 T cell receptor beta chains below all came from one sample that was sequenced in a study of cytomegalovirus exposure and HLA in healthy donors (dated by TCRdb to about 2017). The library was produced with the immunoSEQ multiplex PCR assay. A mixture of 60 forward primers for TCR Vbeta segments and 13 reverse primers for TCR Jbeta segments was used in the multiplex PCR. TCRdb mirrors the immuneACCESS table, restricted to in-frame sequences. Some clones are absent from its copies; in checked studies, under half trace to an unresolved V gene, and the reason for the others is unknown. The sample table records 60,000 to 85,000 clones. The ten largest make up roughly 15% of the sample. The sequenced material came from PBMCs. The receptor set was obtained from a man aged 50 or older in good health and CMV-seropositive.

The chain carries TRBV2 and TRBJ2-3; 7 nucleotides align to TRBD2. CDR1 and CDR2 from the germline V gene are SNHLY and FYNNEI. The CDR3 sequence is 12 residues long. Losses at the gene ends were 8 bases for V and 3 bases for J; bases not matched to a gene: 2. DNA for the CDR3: TGTGCCAGCGGGGGGGATACAGATACGCAGTATTTT. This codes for CASGGDTDTQYF.

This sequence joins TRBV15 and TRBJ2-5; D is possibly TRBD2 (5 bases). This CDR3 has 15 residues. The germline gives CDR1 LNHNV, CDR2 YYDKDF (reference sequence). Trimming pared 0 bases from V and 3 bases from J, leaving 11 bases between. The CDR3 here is CATSRDPGTEETQYF. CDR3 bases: TGTGCCACCAGCAGAGATCCGGGAACGGAAGAGACCCAGTACTTC.

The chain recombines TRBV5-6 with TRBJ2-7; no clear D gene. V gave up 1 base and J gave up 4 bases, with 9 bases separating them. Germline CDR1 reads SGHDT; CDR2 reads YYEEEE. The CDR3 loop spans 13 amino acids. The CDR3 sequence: CASSLTVSYEQYF. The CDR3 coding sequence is TGTGCCAGCAGCTTGACAGTCTCTTACGAGCAGTACTTC. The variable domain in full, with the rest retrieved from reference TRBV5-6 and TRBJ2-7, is DAGVTQSPTHLIKTRGQQVTLRCSPKSGHDTVSWYQQALGQGPQFIFQYYEEEERQRGNFPDRFSGHQFPNYSSELNVNALLLGDSALYLCASSLTVSYEQYFGPGTRLTVT.

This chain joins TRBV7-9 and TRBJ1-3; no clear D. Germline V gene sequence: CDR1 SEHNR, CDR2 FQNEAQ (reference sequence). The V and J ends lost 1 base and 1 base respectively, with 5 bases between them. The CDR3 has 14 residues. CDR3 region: CASSLETSGNTIYF. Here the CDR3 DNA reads TGTGCCAGCAGCTTAGAAACTTCTGGAAACACCATATATTTT.

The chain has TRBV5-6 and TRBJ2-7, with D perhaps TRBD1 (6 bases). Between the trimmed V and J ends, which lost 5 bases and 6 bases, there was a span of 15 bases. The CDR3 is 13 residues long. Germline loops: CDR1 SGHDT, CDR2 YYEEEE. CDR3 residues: CASSLTARGEQYV. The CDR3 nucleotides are TGTGCCAGCAGTTTGACGGCCAGGGGCGAGCAGTACGTC.

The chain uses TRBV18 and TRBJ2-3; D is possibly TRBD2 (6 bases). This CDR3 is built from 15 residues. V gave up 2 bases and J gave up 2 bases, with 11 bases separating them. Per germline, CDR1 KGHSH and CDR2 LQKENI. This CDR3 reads CASSPNGRITDTQYF. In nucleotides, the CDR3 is TGTGCCAGCTCACCAAACGGGAGAATCACAGATACGCAGTATTTT.

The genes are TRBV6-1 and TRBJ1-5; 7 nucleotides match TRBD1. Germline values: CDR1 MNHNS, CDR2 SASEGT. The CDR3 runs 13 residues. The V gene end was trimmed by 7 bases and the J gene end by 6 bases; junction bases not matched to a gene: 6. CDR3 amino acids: CASIRTGSQPQHF. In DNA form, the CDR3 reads TGTGCCAGCATACGGACAGGCAGTCAGCCCCAGCATTTT.

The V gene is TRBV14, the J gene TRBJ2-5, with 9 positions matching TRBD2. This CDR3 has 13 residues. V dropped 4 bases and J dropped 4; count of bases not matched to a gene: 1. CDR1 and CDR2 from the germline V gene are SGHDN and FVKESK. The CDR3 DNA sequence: TGTGCCAGCAGCCGGGGACTAGCAGAGACCCAGTACTTC. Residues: CASSRGLAETQYF.

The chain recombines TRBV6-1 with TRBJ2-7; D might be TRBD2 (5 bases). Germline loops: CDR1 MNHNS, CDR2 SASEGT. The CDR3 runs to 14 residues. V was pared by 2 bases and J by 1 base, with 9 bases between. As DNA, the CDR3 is TGTGCCAGCAGTGAACGGACTTTGTCCTACGAGCAGTACGTC. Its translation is CASSERTLSYEQYV.

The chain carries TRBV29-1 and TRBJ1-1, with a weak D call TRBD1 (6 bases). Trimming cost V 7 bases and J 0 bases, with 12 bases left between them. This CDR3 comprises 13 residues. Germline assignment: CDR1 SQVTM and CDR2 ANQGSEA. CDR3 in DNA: TGCAGCGGTCGAGGACAGTTGAACACTGAAGCTTTCTTT. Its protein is CSGRGQLNTEAFF. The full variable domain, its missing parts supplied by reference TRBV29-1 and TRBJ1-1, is SAVISQKPSRDICQRGTSLTIQCQVDSQVTMMFWYRQQPGQSLTLIATANQGSEATYESGFVIDKFPISRPNLTFSTLTVSNMSPEDSSIYLCSGRGQLNTEAFFGQGTRLTVV.

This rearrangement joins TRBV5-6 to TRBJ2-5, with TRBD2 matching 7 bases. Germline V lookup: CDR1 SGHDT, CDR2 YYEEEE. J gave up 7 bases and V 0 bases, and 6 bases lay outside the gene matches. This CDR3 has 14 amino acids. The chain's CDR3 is CASSLGAGFGTQYF. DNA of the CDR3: TGTGCCAGCAGCTTGGGAGCGGGGTTTGGGACCCAGTACTTC. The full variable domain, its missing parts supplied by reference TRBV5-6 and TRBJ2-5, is DAGVTQSPTHLIKTRGQQVTLRCSPKSGHDTVSWYQQALGQGPQFIFQYYEEEERQRGNFPDRFSGHQFPNYSSELNVNALLLGDSALYLCASSLGAGFGTQYFGPGTRLLVL.

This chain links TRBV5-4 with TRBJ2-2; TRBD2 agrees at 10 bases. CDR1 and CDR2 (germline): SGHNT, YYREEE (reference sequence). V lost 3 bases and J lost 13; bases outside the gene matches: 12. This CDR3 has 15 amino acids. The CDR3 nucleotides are TGTGCCAGCAGCTCGCCGGGACTAGCGTCCCGCGGGCTGTTTTTT. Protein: CASSSPGLASRGLFF.

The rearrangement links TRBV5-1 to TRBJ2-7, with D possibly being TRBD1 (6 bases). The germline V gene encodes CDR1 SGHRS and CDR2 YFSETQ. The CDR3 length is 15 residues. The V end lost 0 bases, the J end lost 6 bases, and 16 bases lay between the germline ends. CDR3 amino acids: CASSLAAGERGEQYF. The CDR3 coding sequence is TGCGCCAGCAGCTTGGCCGCAGGGGAAAGGGGCGAGCAGTACTTC.

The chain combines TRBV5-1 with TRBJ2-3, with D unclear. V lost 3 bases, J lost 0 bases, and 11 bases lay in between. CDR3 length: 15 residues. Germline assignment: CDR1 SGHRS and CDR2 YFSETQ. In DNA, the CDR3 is TGCGCCAGCAGCTCGACGGTCGGGAGCACAGATACGCAGTATTTT. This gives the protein CASSSTVGSTDTQYF.

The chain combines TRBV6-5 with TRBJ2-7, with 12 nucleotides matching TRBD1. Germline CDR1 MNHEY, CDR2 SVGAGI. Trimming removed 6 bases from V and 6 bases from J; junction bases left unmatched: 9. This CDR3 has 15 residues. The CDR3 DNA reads TGTGCCAGCAGGCCTGGGACAGGGGGCTTTATCGAGCAGTACTTC. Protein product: CASRPGTGGFIEQYF.

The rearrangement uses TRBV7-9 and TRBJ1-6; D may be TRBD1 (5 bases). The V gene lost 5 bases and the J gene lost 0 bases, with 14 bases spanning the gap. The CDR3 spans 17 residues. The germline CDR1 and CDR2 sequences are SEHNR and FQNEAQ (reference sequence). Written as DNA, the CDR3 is TGTGCCAGCAGCCCCCAGCAGGGCCTCTCCTATAATTCACCCCTCCACTTT. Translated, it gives CASSPQQGLSYNSPLHF.

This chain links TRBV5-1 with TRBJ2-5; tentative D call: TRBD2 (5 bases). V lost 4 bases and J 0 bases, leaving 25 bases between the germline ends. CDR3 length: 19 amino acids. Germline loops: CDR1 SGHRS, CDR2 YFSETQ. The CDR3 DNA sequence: TGCGCCAGCAGCCGACGACCTTGGGGAACGGGATCGTACCAAGAGACCCAGTACTTC. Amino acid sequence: CASSRRPWGTGSYQETQYF.

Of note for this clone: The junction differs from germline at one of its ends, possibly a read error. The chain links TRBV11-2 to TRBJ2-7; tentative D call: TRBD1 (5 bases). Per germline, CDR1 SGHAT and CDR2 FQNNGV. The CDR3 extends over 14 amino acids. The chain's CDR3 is CASSLIDSSYGQYF. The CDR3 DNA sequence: TGTGCCAGCAGCCTAATAGACAGCTCCTACGGGCAGTACTTC.